Shown below are 8 T cell receptor beta chains from a single sample sequenced in a study of blood T cell repertoires in COVID-19. Clones were read by immunoSEQ multiplex PCR, and TCRdb kept only the in-frame ones, dropping some. This table has 250,000 to 300,000 clones, about 82% appearing once. The specimen was peripheral blood. These receptors were collected from a man in his fifties or sixties with active or convalescent COVID-19.

This chain joins TRBV12-3 or TRBV12-4 and TRBJ2-5, with TRBD2 matching over 7 bases. Unmatched junction bases numbered 2, after V lost 3 bases and J lost 10 bases. This CDR3 has 11 amino acids. CDR3 coding DNA: TGTGCCAGCAGTTTGGGGGAGGGCCAGTACTTC. This codes for CASSLGEGQYF.

This clone was detected only a few times. The rearrangement links TRBV29-1 to TRBJ1-2; D unresolved. The CDR3 length is 13 residues. The V gene lost 4 bases and the J gene lost 3 bases, with 12 bases spanning the gap. Germline V gives CDR1 SQVTM, CDR2 ANQGSEA. The CDR3 region is CSVVGPGDYGYTF. The CDR3 nucleotides are TGCAGCGTTGTAGGACCCGGGGACTATGGCTACACCTTC.

V and J are TRBV18 and TRBJ2-7, with D possibly being TRBD1 (6 bases). The CDR3 is 14 residues long. Germline loops: CDR1 KGHSH, CDR2 LQKENI. V was trimmed by 5 bases and J by 5 bases, leaving 16 bases between them. The CDR3 sequence is CASSETQGIHEQYF. The CDR3 DNA is TGTGCCAGCTCAGAAACCCAGGGGATCCACGAGCAGTACTTC. The full variable domain, rest sourced from reference TRBV18 and TRBJ2-7, is NAGVMQNPRHLVRRRGQEARLRCSPMKGHSHVYWYRQLPEEGLKFMVYLQKENIIDESGMPKERFSAEFPKEGPSILRIQQVVRGDSAAYFCASSETQGIHEQYFGPGTRLTVT.

The genes are TRBV6-1 and TRBJ2-1; TRBD2 matches 10 bases. V gave up 1 base and J gave up 9 bases; unmatched junction bases: 6. The CDR3 covers 15 residues. Germline V gives CDR1 MNHNS, CDR2 SASEGT. In nucleotides, the CDR3 is TGTGCCAGCAGTGAAGGTCTAGCGGGAGTCAGTGAGCAGTTCTTC. The encoded protein is CASSEGLAGVSEQFF.

The count of this clone is one. The V gene is TRBV5-6, the J gene TRBJ2-3; TRBD1 agrees at 8 bases. Germline values: CDR1 SGHDT, CDR2 YYEEEE. The V gene end was trimmed by 2 bases and the J gene end by 2 bases; junction bases not matched to a gene: 4. The CDR3 contains 15 residues. The CDR3, as DNA: TGTGCCAGCAGCTTCGGGACAGGTCACACAGATACGCAGTATTTT. Translating it yields CASSFGTGHTDTQYF. The variable domain in full, with the rest retrieved from reference TRBV5-6 and TRBJ2-3, is DAGVTQSPTHLIKTRGQQVTLRCSPKSGHDTVSWYQQALGQGPQFIFQYYEEEERQRGNFPDRFSGHQFPNYSSELNVNALLLGDSALYLCASSFGTGHTDTQYFGPGTRLTVL.

DNA for the CDR3: TGTGCCAGCAGCCAAAGGGGGACTAGCGGGAGAGGGGACTTAAGCACAGATACGCAGTATTTT. As protein: CASSQRGTSGRGDLSTDTQYF. The rearrangement joins TRBV4-2 to TRBJ2-3, with TRBD2 matching 14 bases. The CDR3 has 21 amino acids. Per germline, CDR1 LGHNA and CDR2 YNFKEQ. V lost 2 bases and J lost 0; bases outside the gene matches: 13.

This rearrangement joins TRBV19 to TRBJ2-7, with a tentative D call TRBD2 (6 bases). V was trimmed by 3 bases and J by 1 base, leaving 13 bases between them. CDR3 length: 15 amino acids. Germline V gene sequence: CDR1 LNHDA, CDR2 SQIVND (reference sequence). CDR3 amino acids: CASSIAGSSSYEQYF. CDR3 DNA: TGTGCCAGTAGTATTGCCGGGAGTTCTTCCTACGAGCAGTACTTC.

The chain recombines TRBV29-1 with TRBJ2-1, with 9 bases that match TRBD2. The CDR3 is 12 residues long. Unmatched junction bases numbered 6, after V lost 3 bases and J lost 12 bases. The V gene's germline CDR1 is SQVTM and CDR2 ANQGSEA. DNA for the CDR3: TGCAGCGTTGAGTGGGATAGCGGGAGGCAGTTCTTC. It translates to CSVEWDSGRQFF.